Below, one TCR beta chain is given with its context. What it binds is unknown. The data were taken from a study of cytomegalovirus exposure and HLA in healthy donors. Turning to the study itself: One earlier analysis, a look at roughly 180 million T cells, found some 100 million unique TCR beta sequences. Around 85 million unique TCRs from HLA-typed donors were held in an early data release. Study-level points and caveats: Rarity characterized most TCR sequences, yet some public TCRs appeared in many donors.

Donors consisted of healthy bone marrow donors. PCR amplification relied on 60 Vbeta primers (plus 13 Jbeta primers). TCRdb keeps only in-frame clones here, not all; method: immunoSEQ multiplex PCR. This sample has about 180,000 clones; 70% to 85% occur once, and the top ten carry around 3.4%. This CDR3 comprises 13 residues. Germline assignment: CDR1 SGHRS and CDR2 YFSETQ. With 4 bases clipped from V and 5 bases from J, the junction kept 3 bases outside the gene matches. The chain combines TRBV5-1 with TRBJ1-5; 7 bases line up with TRBD1. The TCR originated in a woman aged 60-75 years in good health and CMV-seropositive. Input material: PBMCs. The CDR3 reads CASSRTGDQPQHF. CDR3 DNA sequence: TGCGCCAGCAGCAGGACAGGCGATCAGCCCCAGCATTTT.